This TCR beta chain was observed in a study of immune evolution from preneoplasia to lung adenocarcinoma listed by TCRdb under 2021. In terms of the full investigation: The study combined immune gene expression, TCR sequencing and multiplex immunofluorescence to profile immune contexture across lung adenocarcinoma precursors and invasive adenocarcinoma. Resected precursor lesions (AAH, AIS, MIA) and invasive adenocarcinomas were each compared against paired morphologically normal lung tissue. Sample size was based on specimen availability rather than a prior power calculation. The immune data were combined with whole exome sequencing and methylation data from the same cohort of nodules. In total, the cohort included some 54 patients with pulmonary nodules, all of whom underwent surgical resection. TCR sequencing data were obtained from more than 45 patients. According to the study, fewer than 130 samples went through TCR sequencing. Class I HLA alleles were inferred from exome data with POLYSOLVER, and allele-specific HLA loss was detected with LOHHLA.

For this clone: This clone's antigen is unknown. Compared with germline, one end of the junction differs, possibly owing to a read error. Within the sample, other DNA sequences also encode this same CDR3.

Using the immunoSEQ hsTCRbeta Kit, TCR beta CDR3 regions were sequenced from DNA. In the source study's methods: The ImmunoSEQ Analyzer was used to analyse the TCR sequencing data. T cell clonality was defined as 1 minus Pielou's evenness, as computed on productive rearrangements. T cell diversity was measured with the inverse Simpson index on productive templates. T cell density was TCR beta template counts normalized to usable DNA, estimated by amplifying and sequencing housekeeping genes. TCR metrics were compared across histologic stages using two-sided Kruskal-Wallis tests. Drawn from immuneACCESS, this table holds only the in-frame rearrangements with V and J called that TCRdb kept. Clones are partly lost; checked studies trace under half to an unresolved V gene and leave the rest unexplained. V and J calls and clone size are copied from that table; D and trimming were computed from the DNA. The sample table records approximately 3,800 clones; 81% of these occur just once. The ten largest clones add up to 7.5% to 10% of the sample.

Patients underwent resection in Japan or China between about 2014 and 2017. Two lung cancer pathologists independently confirmed the histologic diagnosis of each case on H&E slides. DNA was isolated from FFPE tissue using the AllPrep DNA/RNA FFPE Kit. What the research found in general, with its limitations: Normal lung had the highest top T cell clone frequencies, which appeared to decline progressively from AAH through AIS, MIA and invasive adenocarcinoma. Because all patients came from Japan and China, whether the findings apply to Western populations was uncertain. Findings were based on association rather than direct causation; larger cohorts with long-term follow-up and longitudinal biopsies were deemed needed. The highest clonality was observed in normal lung, whereas higher T cell density and diversity but lower clonality appeared to be present in later-stage lesions.

The germline V gene encodes CDR1 MNHEY and CDR2 SVGAGI. There are 16 amino acids in the CDR3, from cysteine to phenylalanine inclusive. Here the CDR3 DNA is all that survives: 48 bases in frame from base 1. Rearrangement joined TRBV6-5 to TRBJ2-2; the D match is possibly TRBD1 or TRBD2, with 5 bases aligned in each. This TCR was sampled from a person between 70 and 80 years old with lung adenocarcinoma. The sample taken for sequencing was FFPE adjacent normal lung tissue. The CDR3: CASSWGWGRGTGELFF. The DNA reads as follows: TGTGCCAGTAGTTGGGGGTGGGGCCGCGGCACCGGGGAGCTGTTTTTT.